Presented here are 29 T cell receptor beta chains from one specimen sequenced in a study of T cell repertoires in ileal Crohn's disease. Sequencing used immunoSEQ multiplex PCR; TCRdb keeps in-frame clones, though not all of them. Of about 4,500 clones detected, just under 75% appear once; the ten largest clones hold about 20%. The sequenced sample consisted of ileal tissue. The receptors stem from an adult with Crohn's disease.

This sequence joins TRBV5-1 and TRBJ2-7; tentatively, D is TRBD2 (7 bases). The germline V gene has CDR1 SGHRS and CDR2 YFSETQ. The ends were cut back, 3 bases at V and 4 bases at J, with 20 bases in the middle. The CDR3 sequence is 16 residues long. The CDR3 is CASSSMGGGELYEQYF. CDR3 coding DNA: TGCGCCAGCAGCTCCATGGGAGGGGGTGAATTGTACGAGCAGTACTTC.

The chain couples TRBV7-2 to TRBJ1-2, with 7 bases fitting TRBD1. In germline, CDR1 is SGHTA, CDR2 FQGNSA. This CDR3 comprises 15 residues. The V and J ends lost 1 base and 1 base, in that order; junction bases with no gene match: 3. CDR3 in DNA: TGTGCCAGCAGCTTAGGCAGGGGGGATAACTATGGCTACACCTTC. This translates into CASSLGRGDNYGYTF.

V and J are TRBV7-9 and TRBJ1-2, with 9 bases matching TRBD1. V shed 4 bases, J shed 7 bases, and the junction held 16 bases outside the gene matches. The CDR3 has 17 residues. Germline V gives CDR1 SEHNR, CDR2 FQNEAQ (reference sequence). The DNA of the CDR3 is TGTGCCAGCAGCTCCGAATATACAGGGGGCCGCGGTGTTGGCTACACCTTC. It is translated as CASSSEYTGGRGVGYTF.

V is TRBV7-8 and J is TRBJ2-1; TRBD2 aligns across 7 bases. The V segment lost 4 bases and the J segment 0 bases; nucleotides outside the gene matches: 15. The CDR3 extends over 19 amino acids. Germline V gene lookup returns CDR1 SGHVS and CDR2 FQNEAQ. CDR3 in DNA: TGTGCCAGCAGCTCCCCGGTTGATAGCGGGTTACGCTCCTACAATGAGCAGTTCTTC. Translated: CASSSPVDSGLRSYNEQFF.

The CDR3 reads CSVFWGPLDQYF. The CDR3 region has the DNA TGCAGCGTTTTCTGGGGCCCTCTGGACCAGTACTTC. This rearrangement joins TRBV29-1 to TRBJ2-5, with a possible D match to TRBD1 (5 bases). This CDR3 has 12 amino acids. CDR1 is SQVTM and CDR2 is ANQGSEA in the germline V gene. The ends were cut back, 5 bases at V and 10 bases at J, with 17 bases in the middle.

A few counts support this clone. The chain is built from TRBV6-4 and TRBJ2-1, with a possible D match to TRBD1 (7 bases). Germline loops: CDR1 MRHNA, CDR2 SNTAGT. This CDR3 has 16 amino acids. Trimming cost V 0 bases and J 4 bases, with 13 bases left between them. The CDR3 DNA reads as TGTGCCAGCAGTGACTCTGGAGGGGGCTTGTACAATGAGCAGTTCTTC. It specifies CASSDSGGGLYNEQFF.

V gene TRBV11-3 combines with J gene TRBJ2-3, with D maybe TRBD2 (6 bases). The CDR3 is 16 residues long. CDR1 is SGHNT and CDR2 is YENEEA in the germline V gene. Trimming took off 5 bases at V and 6 bases at J, with 21 bases between the two ends. This chain's CDR3 is CASSRRPDYFRDTQYF. For the CDR3, the DNA is TGTGCCAGCAGCAGAAGACCGGACTATTTCAGGGATACGCAGTATTTT.

This sequence joins TRBV7-6 and TRBJ2-1; TRBD2 matches 9 bases. CDR3 length: 14 amino acids. J lost 9 bases, V lost 5 bases, and 8 bases had no gene match. The V gene's germline CDR1 is SGHVS and CDR2 FNYEAQ. As DNA, the CDR3 is TGTGCCAGCAGCATTCTGACTAGCGGTGGTGAGCAGTTCTTC. Its translation: CASSILTSGGEQFF.

The genes are TRBV25-1 and TRBJ2-1; the match to TRBD1 covers 8 bases. Germline assignment: CDR1 MGHDK and CDR2 SYGVNS. The CDR3 extends over 12 amino acids. Trimming took 8 bases from V and 15 from J; bases not matched to a gene: 12. CDR3 region: CASGLTGGPPFF. CDR3 bases: TGTGCCAGCGGATTAACAGGGGGACCCCCGTTCTTC.

The count of this clone is one. V gene TRBV19 combines with J gene TRBJ2-3; 7 bases align to TRBD1. CDR1 and CDR2 (germline): LNHDA, SQIVND (reference sequence). Germline trimming cut 4 bases from V and 4 bases from J; bases unmatched to any gene: 8. CDR3 length: 15 residues. The CDR3 protein is CASSSQTGWADTQYF. CDR3 coding DNA: TGTGCCAGTAGTAGCCAGACAGGGTGGGCAGATACGCAGTATTTT.

This clone was picked up a small number of times. The J gene is TRBJ2-1, the V gene TRBV7-2; 8 bases are shared with TRBD2. CDR3 size: 14 residues. V shed 6 bases and J 6 bases; nucleotides not matched to a gene: 7. CDR1 is SGHTA, CDR2 FQGNSA, per germline. This CDR3 reads CASSSYSGVNEQFF. Written as DNA, the CDR3 is TGTGCCAGCAGTTCTTATAGCGGGGTCAATGAGCAGTTCTTC. The full variable domain, with the rest looked up from reference TRBV7-2 and TRBJ2-1, is GAGVSQSPSNKVTEKGKDVELRCDPISGHTALYWYRQSLGQGLEFLIYFQGNSAPDKSGLPSDRFSAERTGGSVSTLTIQRTQQEDSAVYLCASSSYSGVNEQFFGPGTRLTVL.

This chain joins TRBV2 and TRBJ1-4; 8 bases fit TRBD1. The CDR3 is 14 residues long. Germline V gene data show CDR1 as SNHLY and CDR2 as FYNNEI. The V segment lost 6 bases and the J segment 6 bases; nucleotides outside the gene matches: 6. DNA for the CDR3: TGTGCCAGCAGCCCAGGGGGCGCGGATGAAAAACTGTTTTTT. Translating it yields CASSPGGADEKLFF.

This clone was seen only a few times. The genes are TRBV5-6 and TRBJ1-2; 7 bases agree with TRBD1. The CDR3 is made up of 16 amino acids. J gave up 7 bases and V 4 bases, and 16 bases lay outside the gene matches. Germline lookup yields CDR1 SGHDT and CDR2 YYEEEE. The DNA of the CDR3 is TGTGCCAGCAGCGATCTGCGACAGGGCGCTATGAGTGGCTACACCTTC. This gives the protein CASSDLRQGAMSGYTF. Full variable domain (rest looked up from reference TRBV5-6 and TRBJ1-2): DAGVTQSPTHLIKTRGQQVTLRCSPKSGHDTVSWYQQALGQGPQFIFQYYEEEERQRGNFPDRFSGHQFPNYSSELNVNALLLGDSALYLCASSDLRQGAMSGYTFGSGTRLTVV.

This clone was counted a few times. The chain links TRBV18 to TRBJ1-5; D may be TRBD1 (6 bases). This CDR3 spans 13 amino acids. The germline gives CDR1 KGHSH, CDR2 LQKENI. The V and J ends lost 6 bases and 5 bases respectively, with 11 bases between them. This CDR3 is CASSLNRDQPQHF. CDR3 sequence (DNA): TGTGCCAGCTCCCTAAACAGGGATCAGCCCCAGCATTTT. Complete variable domain (other parts from reference TRBV18 and TRBJ1-5): NAGVMQNPRHLVRRRGQEARLRCSPMKGHSHVYWYRQLPEEGLKFMVYLQKENIIDESGMPKERFSAEFPKEGPSILRIQQVVRGDSAAYFCASSLNRDQPQHFGDGTRLSIL.

The chain is built from TRBV6-1 and TRBJ1-2; D may be TRBD1 (5 bases). The V gene lost 5 bases and the J gene lost 3 bases, with 10 bases spanning the gap. The CDR3 sequence is 13 residues long. CDR1 and CDR2 from the germline V gene are MNHNS and SASEGT. The CDR3 coding sequence is TGTGCCAGCAGTCCAGGGAGGGACTATGGCTACACCTTC. Encoded protein: CASSPGRDYGYTF.

This chain uses TRBV5-8 with TRBJ2-5; 12 bases map to TRBD2. CDR1 is SGHTS, CDR2 YDEGEE, per germline. The CDR3 covers 15 residues. Trimming removed 2 bases from V and 5 bases from J; junction bases left unmatched: 4. The CDR3 loop reads CASSLLLAGGETQYF. DNA of the CDR3: TGTGCCAGCAGCTTATTACTAGCGGGAGGCGAGACCCAGTACTTC.

This chain connects TRBV5-1 to TRBJ2-2, with TRBD1 as a possible D gene (5 bases). The germline V gene encodes CDR1 SGHRS and CDR2 YFSETQ. The CDR3 has 12 residues. V shed 3 bases and J shed 6 bases, with 6 bases lying between them. In nucleotides, the CDR3 is TGCGCCAGCAGCTCGACAGCCGGGGAGCTGTTTTTT. It codes for CASSSTAGELFF.

This clone has just a few counts. The CDR3 DNA sequence: TGTGCCAGCAGCTTCGACAGGGGGTACGAGCAGTACTTC. Translated, it gives CASSFDRGYEQYF. This rearrangement joins TRBV7-8 to TRBJ2-7; 9 bases are a match to TRBD1. The CDR3 runs to 13 residues. Looked up from germline, CDR1 is SGHVS and CDR2 is FQNEAQ. J gave up 4 bases and V 3 bases, and 1 base lay outside the gene matches. The full variable domain, in which reference TRBV7-8 and TRBJ2-7 provide the parts outside the CDR3, is GAGVSQSPRYKVAKRGQDVALRCDPISGHVSLFWYQQALGQGPEFLTYFQNEAQLDKSGLPSDRFFAERPEGSVSTLKIQRTQQEDSAVYLCASSFDRGYEQYFGPGTRLTVT.

This chain links TRBV4-1 with TRBJ2-2; TRBD1 agrees at 9 bases. After removal of 4 bases from V and 7 bases from J, the junction contained 7 bases not matched to a gene. Germline V gene data show CDR1 as MGHRA and CDR2 as YSYEKL. This CDR3 has 15 amino acids. The CDR3 DNA reads as TGCGCCAGCAGCCTTAGACAGGGGGTAGACGGGGAGCTGTTTTTT. This sequence encodes CASSLRQGVDGELFF.

The chain combines TRBV19 with TRBJ2-1; the D gene is possibly TRBD1 (5 bases). V was cut by 2 bases and J by 1 base, with 9 bases left in between. This CDR3 has 15 amino acids. From germline, CDR1 is LNHDA and CDR2 SQIVND (reference sequence). The CDR3 protein is CASSIQGLSYNEQFF. In DNA form, the CDR3 reads TGTGCCAGTAGTATACAGGGCCTATCCTACAATGAGCAGTTCTTC.

V gene TRBV6-6 combines with J gene TRBJ1-5; maybe TRBD1 (6 bases). Looked up from germline, CDR1 is MNHNY and CDR2 is SVGAGI (reference sequence). The V end lost 2 bases, the J end lost 1 base, and 12 bases lay between the germline ends. The CDR3 covers 16 residues. The CDR3 bases are TGTGCCAGCAGTTACGCGGGGGGCTCGAGCAATCAGCCCCAGCATTTT. Amino acids: CASSYAGGSSNQPQHF.

The chain employs TRBV30 and TRBJ2-7, with 8 bases lining up with TRBD2. The J segment lost 4 bases and the V segment lost 2 bases, leaving 10 bases of the junction unmatched. CDR3 length: 15 amino acids. Germline CDR1 and CDR2: GTSNPN and SVGIG (reference sequence). Here the CDR3 DNA reads TGTGCCTGGAGTCTCGGGACTAGGTATCTATACGAGCAGTACTTC. This sequence encodes CAWSLGTRYLYEQYF.

The V and J genes are TRBV6-6 and TRBJ2-7; D possibly corresponds to TRBD2 (5 bases). V shed 6 bases and J shed 2 bases, with 11 bases lying between them. The CDR3 loop spans 13 amino acids. The germline CDR1 and CDR2 sequences are MNHNY and SVGAGI (reference sequence). In DNA, the CDR3 is TGTGCCAGCAGGCCCCAACTAGCCTACGAGCAGTACTTC. Translating it yields CASRPQLAYEQYF.

The chain joins TRBV6-1 to TRBJ2-2; no reliable D call. This CDR3 spans 14 amino acids. V was pared by 0 bases and J by 1 base, with 3 bases between. Germline V gives CDR1 MNHNS, CDR2 SASEGT. The CDR3 here is CASSEAWNTGELFF. CDR3 bases: TGTGCCAGCAGTGAAGCCTGGAACACCGGGGAGCTGTTTTTT.

Of note for this clone: Additional DNA sequences in this sample encode the identical CDR3. This rearrangement joins TRBV28 to TRBJ1-2; D might be TRBD1 (5 bases). The CDR3 runs to 13 residues. V lost 6 bases to trimming and J lost 4 bases, with 12 bases between them. Germline CDR1 reads MDHEN; CDR2 reads SYDVKM. The CDR3 DNA reads as TGTGCCAGCAGCCCCGGGGGTACCTATGGCTACACCTTC. Protein: CASSPGGTYGYTF.

The genes are TRBV30 and TRBJ2-7; the match to TRBD2 covers 7 bases. The CDR3 has 12 residues. Germline V gene lookup returns CDR1 GTSNPN and CDR2 SVGIG (reference sequence). The J segment lost 6 bases and the V segment lost 0 bases, leaving 2 bases of the junction unmatched. The CDR3 protein is CAWSVTGGEQYF. As DNA, the CDR3 is TGTGCCTGGAGTGTAACGGGGGGCGAGCAGTACTTC.

The chain couples TRBV5-4 to TRBJ1-6; 8 positions agree with TRBD1. V was clipped by 4 bases and J by 6 bases; unmatched bases: 6. Germline lookup yields CDR1 SGHNT and CDR2 YYREEE (reference sequence). This CDR3 is built from 15 residues. The CDR3: CASSKGQGLNSPLHF. The CDR3 DNA reads TGTGCCAGCAGCAAAGGACAGGGTCTTAATTCACCCCTCCACTTT.

The V call is TRBV28, the J call TRBJ2-1, with 9 bases that match TRBD2. This CDR3 contains 17 residues. The ends lost 6 bases at V and 8 bases at J; junction bases unmatched: 17. In germline, CDR1 is MDHEN, CDR2 SYDVKM. Written as DNA, the CDR3 is TGTGCCAGCAGCATTCCTTTAGCGGGGGCCCAGGATGATGAGCAGTTCTTC. The encoded protein is CASSIPLAGAQDDEQFF.

CDR3 protein: CASSHTSGATYNEQFF. DNA of the CDR3: TGCGCCAGCAGCCATACTAGCGGAGCTACCTACAATGAGCAGTTCTTC. The V and J genes are TRBV4-1 and TRBJ2-1; 8 bases align to TRBD2. This CDR3 region has 16 residues. From germline, CDR1 is MGHRA and CDR2 YSYEKL. V dropped 3 bases and J dropped 2; count of bases not matched to a gene: 6.